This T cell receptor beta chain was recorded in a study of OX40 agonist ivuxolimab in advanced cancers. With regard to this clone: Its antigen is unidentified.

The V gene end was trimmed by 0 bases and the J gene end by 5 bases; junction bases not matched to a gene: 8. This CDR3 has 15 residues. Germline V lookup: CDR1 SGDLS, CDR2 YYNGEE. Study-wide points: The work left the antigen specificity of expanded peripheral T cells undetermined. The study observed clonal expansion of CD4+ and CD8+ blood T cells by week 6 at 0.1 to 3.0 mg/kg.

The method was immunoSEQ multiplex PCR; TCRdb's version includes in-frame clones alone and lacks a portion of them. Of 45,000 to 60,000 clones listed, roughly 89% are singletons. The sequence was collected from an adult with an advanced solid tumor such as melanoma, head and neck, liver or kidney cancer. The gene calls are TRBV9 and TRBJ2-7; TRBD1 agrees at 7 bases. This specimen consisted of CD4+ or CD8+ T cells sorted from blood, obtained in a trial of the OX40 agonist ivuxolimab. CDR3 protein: CASSVVEGAINEQYF. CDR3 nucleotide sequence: TGTGCCAGCAGCGTAGTTGAGGGGGCGATAAACGAGCAGTACTTC.